These 26 T cell receptor beta chains share one sample of origin, sequenced in a study of cytomegalovirus exposure and HLA in healthy donors. The table came from immunoSEQ multiplex PCR; TCRdb's copy has only in-frame clones and leaves some out. Among 200,000 to 250,000 clones listed, around 88% were seen once. The sequencing sample was made of PBMCs. These receptors originate from a woman between 18 and 29 years old in good health and CMV-seronegative.

V and J are TRBV11-2 and TRBJ1-1, with 10 nucleotides matching TRBD1. In germline, CDR1 is SGHAT, CDR2 FQNNGV. The CDR3 loop spans 17 amino acids. J lost 11 bases, V lost 2 bases, and 17 bases had no gene match. The CDR3 bases are TGTGCCAGCAGCTTATATGGGACGATAGGACAGGGGGAAACGGCTTTCTTT. Translating it yields CASSLYGTIGQGETAFF.

This rearrangement joins TRBV9 to TRBJ2-5; 14 bases map to TRBD2. After removal of 10 bases from V and 1 base from J, the junction contained 18 bases not matched to a gene. This CDR3 contains 19 residues. Germline V gene lookup returns CDR1 SGDLS and CDR2 YYNGEE. For the CDR3, the DNA is TGTGCCCATTACCCGAGACTAGCGGGAGGGCCAGAATTCCAAGAGACCCAGTACTTC. Residues: CAHYPRLAGGPEFQETQYF.

The gene calls are TRBV5-1 and TRBJ2-3; 7 bases are shared with TRBD2. Germline V gene lookup returns CDR1 SGHRS and CDR2 YFSETQ. V shed 5 bases, J shed 2 bases, and the junction held 11 bases outside the gene matches. CDR3 size: 16 residues. As DNA, the CDR3 is TGCGCCAGCAGGGGCGGGAGCCTCCCGTTCACAGATACGCAGTATTTT. Its translation: CASRGGSLPFTDTQYF.

The chain carries TRBV29-1 and TRBJ2-7, with 14 bases aligning to TRBD2. Germline values: CDR1 SQVTM, CDR2 ANQGSEA. The V gene end was trimmed by 2 bases and the J gene end by 5 bases; junction bases not matched to a gene: 14. The CDR3 sequence is 18 residues long. Written as DNA, the CDR3 is TGCAGCGTTGAACCCCGGGGGACTAGCGGGGGTTGGGTCGACGAGCAGTACTTC. The encoded protein is CSVEPRGTSGGWVDEQYF.

The chain is built from TRBV7-9 and TRBJ1-1, with a weak D call TRBD1 (5 bases). The ends were cut back, 8 bases at V and 3 bases at J, with 25 bases in the middle. The CDR3 consists of 17 residues. Germline CDR1 and CDR2: SEHNR and FQNEAQ (reference sequence). The DNA of the CDR3 is TGTGCCAGCTCCCCCACTCCATTCAGGGTTTTAGACACTGAAGCTTTCTTT. This translates into CASSPTPFRVLDTEAFF.

This chain links TRBV6-4 with TRBJ2-7; D perhaps matches TRBD2 (6 bases). Per the germline V gene, CDR1 is MRHNA and CDR2 is SNTAGT. This CDR3 spans 14 amino acids. The V and J ends lost 6 bases and 3 bases respectively, with 15 bases between them. CDR3 residues: CASRVGLAYYEQYF. The CDR3 region has the DNA TGTGCCAGCAGGGTGGGGCTAGCGTACTACGAGCAGTACTTC.

In its sample, this clone was seen a few times. V is TRBV28 and J is TRBJ2-5; D unclear. The V and J ends lost 6 bases and 3 bases respectively, with 11 bases between them. The CDR3 is 13 amino acids. The germline V gene encodes CDR1 MDHEN and CDR2 SYDVKM. CDR3: CASRADGEETQYF. The CDR3 nucleotides are TGTGCCAGCAGAGCTGACGGAGAAGAGACCCAGTACTTC.

This clone has just one count. The chain has TRBV2 and TRBJ1-1, with TRBD1 identical over 8 bases. Per germline, CDR1 SNHLY and CDR2 FYNNEI. The CDR3 runs to 14 residues. The V and J ends lost 7 bases and 4 bases, in that order; junction bases with no gene match: 8. The CDR3 reads CASNKDRGSTEAFF. CDR3 coding DNA: TGTGCCAGCAATAAAGACAGGGGATCCACTGAAGCTTTCTTT.

In this sample, this clone turned up a few times. The chain employs TRBV27 and TRBJ2-7; 7 nucleotides agree with TRBD1. J was trimmed by 3 bases and V by 4 bases; bases with no gene match: 9. Germline V lookup: CDR1 MNHEY, CDR2 SMNVEV (reference sequence). The CDR3 spans 15 residues. The CDR3 region is CASSSRDRVNYEQYF. Here the CDR3 DNA reads TGTGCCAGCAGTTCCAGGGACAGAGTAAACTACGAGCAGTACTTC.

The chain employs TRBV29-1 and TRBJ1-1, with D hard to call. V was cut by 4 bases and J by 1 base, with 16 bases left in between. Germline CDR1 and CDR2: SQVTM and ANQGSEA. This CDR3 contains 15 residues. DNA for the CDR3: TGCAGCGTTGTTGCCTGGGTCAGGCCGAACACTGAAGCTTTCTTT. It is translated as CSVVAWVRPNTEAFF.

The chain recombines TRBV11-2 with TRBJ2-5; D is perhaps TRBD2 (7 bases). Looked up from germline, CDR1 is SGHAT and CDR2 is FQNNGV. The CDR3 extends over 14 amino acids. Trimming removed 2 bases at V and 9 bases at J, with 16 bases between. As DNA, the CDR3 is TGTGCCAGCAGCTTAAGGCTAGCGGCAGGGGCCCAGTACTTC. It yields the protein CASSLRLAAGAQYF.

The rearrangement uses TRBV9 and TRBJ2-3; 8 positions agree with TRBD2. There are 14 residues in the CDR3. With V trimmed by 0 bases and J by 5 bases, 2 bases remained unmatched. CDR1 is SGDLS and CDR2 is YYNGEE in the germline V gene. The CDR3 nucleotides read TGTGCCAGCAGCGTAGATCTAGCGGGAGATACGCAGTATTTT. Translated: CASSVDLAGDTQYF.

The V and J genes are TRBV6-5 and TRBJ2-7; 10 bases are a match to TRBD1. Germline loops: CDR1 MNHEY, CDR2 SVGAGI. This CDR3 has 15 residues. Trimming took 6 bases from V and 4 from J; bases not matched to a gene: 9. In DNA, the CDR3 is TGTGCCAGCAGCGTCGACAGGGGGCGCGTTTACGAGCAGTACTTC. Protein sequence: CASSVDRGRVYEQYF.

For this clone: The germline gene is not matched at one end of the junction; a read error may be the cause. DNA for the CDR3: TGTGTCAGCAGCCGAGCCGGGACAGGGGTCACAACTAATGAAAAACTGTTTTTT. It yields the protein CVSSRAGTGVTTNEKLFF. The V gene is TRBV7-6, the J gene TRBJ1-4, with 10 positions matching TRBD1. The CDR3 has 18 residues. The germline V gene has CDR1 SGHVS and CDR2 FNYEAQ. The whole variable domain, remainder taken from reference TRBV7-6 and TRBJ1-4, is GAGVSQSPRYKVTKRGQDVALRCDPISGHVSLYWYRQALGQGPEFLTYFNYEAQQDKSGLPNDRFSAERPEGSISTLTIQRTEQRDSAMYRCVSSRAGTGVTTNEKLFFGSGTQLSVL.

The rearrangement joins TRBV7-3 to TRBJ2-1; 12 bases are a match to TRBD2. Losses at the gene ends were 3 bases for V and 10 bases for J; bases not matched to a gene: 4. The germline gives CDR1 SGHTA, CDR2 FQGTGA. This CDR3 has 14 residues. In DNA, the CDR3 is TGTGCCAGCAGCTTTGCTAGCGGGAGGGCGGAGCAGTTCTTC. Translated, it gives CASSFASGRAEQFF.

The chain carries TRBV30 and TRBJ2-7; D gene uncertain. The CDR3 runs to 14 residues. V was shortened by 0 bases and J by 2 bases, with 11 bases between the two germline ends. Germline CDR1 is GTSNPN and CDR2 is SVGIG (reference sequence). CDR3 sequence (DNA): TGTGCCTGGAGTGTACTGCCACCGCCCTACGAGCAGTACTTC. It codes for CAWSVLPPPYEQYF.

The genes are TRBV30 and TRBJ1-4; D is ambiguous. This CDR3 contains 13 residues. Germline CDR1 GTSNPN, CDR2 SVGIG (reference sequence). V dropped 5 bases and J dropped 8 bases, with 15 bases sitting between them. CDR3 bases: TGTGCCTGGTCGTCTGAGCAAAAAGAAAAACTGTTTTTT. Translation: CAWSSEQKEKLFF.

The chain is built from TRBV5-1 and TRBJ2-1; 12 nucleotides line up with TRBD2. CDR1 and CDR2 from the germline V gene are SGHRS and YFSETQ. J gave up 9 bases and V 5 bases, and 6 bases lay outside the gene matches. The CDR3 covers 14 residues. The CDR3 is CASSLAGGNGEQFF. CDR3 sequence (DNA): TGCGCCAGCAGTCTAGCGGGAGGGAATGGTGAGCAGTTCTTC.

The chain combines TRBV5-1 with TRBJ2-7, with D possibly TRBD1 on 6 matching bases. In germline, CDR1 is SGHRS, CDR2 YFSETQ. The germline V and J ends were trimmed by 4 bases and 2 bases, with 16 bases remaining between them. This CDR3 comprises 15 residues. The CDR3 DNA reads TGCGCCAGCAGCCCGTCACCGGGACAAGCCTACGAGCAGTACTTC. It is translated as CASSPSPGQAYEQYF.

The J gene is TRBJ2-1, the V gene TRBV4-3; 12 bases are shared with TRBD2. Per germline, CDR1 LGHNA and CDR2 YSLEER. This CDR3 comprises 16 residues. The trim removed 5 bases at V and 3 bases at J, leaving 5 bases unmatched. The CDR3 spells CASSYRTSGDYNEQFF. The CDR3 DNA reads TGCGCCAGCAGCTACCGGACTAGCGGGGACTACAATGAGCAGTTCTTC.

The genes are TRBV5-1 and TRBJ2-2; a weak D match, TRBD1 (6 bases). The CDR3 loop spans 15 amino acids. Trimming removed 5 bases from V and 6 bases from J, with 17 bases in between. The germline CDR1 and CDR2 sequences are SGHRS and YFSETQ. CDR3 coding DNA: TGCGCCAGCAGACCCGACCCTCCAGGGGCCGGGGAGCTGTTTTTT. Protein: CASRPDPPGAGELFF.

This chain links TRBV4-1 with TRBJ1-5; D uncertain. CDR1 and CDR2 (germline): MGHRA, YSYEKL. Trimming took off 0 bases at V and 4 bases at J, with 10 bases between the two ends. There are 15 residues in the CDR3. CDR3 region: CASSQEMGSNQPQHF. CDR3 bases: TGCGCCAGCAGCCAAGAAATGGGGAGTAATCAGCCCCAGCATTTT.

This clone was counted only a few times. This rearrangement joins TRBV13 to TRBJ2-3, with no clear D. Germline CDR1 is PRHDT and CDR2 is FYEKMQ (reference sequence). Trimming cost V 4 bases and J 0 bases, with 8 bases left between them. This CDR3 contains 14 residues. As DNA, the CDR3 is TGTGCCAGCAGCTCCTCCTTTAGCACAGATACGCAGTATTTT. Translation gives CASSSSFSTDTQYF.

Only a few counts were recorded for this clone. The V call is TRBV9, the J call TRBJ1-2; no clear D gene. This CDR3 spans 13 amino acids. Trimming took off 5 bases at V and 8 bases at J, with 16 bases between the two ends. Germline-derived CDR1 and CDR2 are SGDLS and YYNGEE. The CDR3 DNA sequence: TGTGCCAGCAGTCGGCCACAAGAGAGGGGCTACACCTTC. Its translation: CASSRPQERGYTF.

V is TRBV29-1 and J is TRBJ1-1; tentatively, D is TRBD1 (5 bases). V was trimmed by 7 bases and J by 2 bases, leaving 11 bases between them. CDR3 length equals 12 residues. The germline V gene has CDR1 SQVTM and CDR2 ANQGSEA. The CDR3 DNA sequence: TGCAGCGCCAGAGACAGTAACACTGAAGCTTTCTTT. This encodes CSARDSNTEAFF.

The chain couples TRBV27 to TRBJ2-7, with TRBD2 matching 13 bases. The CDR3 sequence is 15 residues long. V was clipped by 5 bases and J by 3 bases; unmatched bases: 4. CDR1 MNHEY and CDR2 SMNVEV come from the germline V gene (reference sequence). The CDR3 DNA reads as TGTGCCAGCAGTAGAAGGACTAGCGGGAGCTACGAGCAGTACTTC. Encoded protein: CASSRRTSGSYEQYF.